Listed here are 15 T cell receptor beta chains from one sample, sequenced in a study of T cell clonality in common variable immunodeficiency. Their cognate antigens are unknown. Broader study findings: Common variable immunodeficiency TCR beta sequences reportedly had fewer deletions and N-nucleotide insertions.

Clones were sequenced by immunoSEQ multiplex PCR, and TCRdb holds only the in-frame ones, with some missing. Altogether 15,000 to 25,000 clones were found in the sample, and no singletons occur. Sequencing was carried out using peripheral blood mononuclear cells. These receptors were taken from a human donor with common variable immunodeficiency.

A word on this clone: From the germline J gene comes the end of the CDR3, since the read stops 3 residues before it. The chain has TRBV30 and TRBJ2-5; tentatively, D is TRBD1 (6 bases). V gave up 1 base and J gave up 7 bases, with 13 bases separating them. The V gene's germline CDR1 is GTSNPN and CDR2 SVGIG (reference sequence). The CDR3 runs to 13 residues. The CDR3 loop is CAWSARQDGTQYF. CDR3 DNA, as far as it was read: TGTGCCTGGAGTGCTCGACAGGACGGGACC.

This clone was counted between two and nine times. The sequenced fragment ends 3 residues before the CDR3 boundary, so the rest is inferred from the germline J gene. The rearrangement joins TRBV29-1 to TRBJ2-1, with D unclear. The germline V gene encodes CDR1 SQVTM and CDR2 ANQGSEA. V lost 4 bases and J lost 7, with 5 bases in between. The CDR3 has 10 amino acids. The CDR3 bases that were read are TGCAGCGTTGCGGTGAATGAG. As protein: CSVAVNE. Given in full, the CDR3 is CSVAVNEQFF.

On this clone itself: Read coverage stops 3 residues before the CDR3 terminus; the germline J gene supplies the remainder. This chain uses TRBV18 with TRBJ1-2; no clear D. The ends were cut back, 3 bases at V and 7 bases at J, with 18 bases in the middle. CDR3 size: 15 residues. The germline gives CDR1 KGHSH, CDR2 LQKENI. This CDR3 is CASSPNFPETFGYTF. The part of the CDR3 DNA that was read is TGTGCCAGCTCACCTAATTTCCCAGAGACTTTTGGC.

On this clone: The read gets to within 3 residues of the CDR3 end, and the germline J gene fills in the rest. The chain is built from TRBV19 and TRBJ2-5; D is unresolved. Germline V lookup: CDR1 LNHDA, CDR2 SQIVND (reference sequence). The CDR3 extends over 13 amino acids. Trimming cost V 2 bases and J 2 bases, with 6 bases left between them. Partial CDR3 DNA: TGTGCCAGTAGTATATCTAGGCAAGAGACC. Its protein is CASSISRQET. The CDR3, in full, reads CASSISRQETQYF.

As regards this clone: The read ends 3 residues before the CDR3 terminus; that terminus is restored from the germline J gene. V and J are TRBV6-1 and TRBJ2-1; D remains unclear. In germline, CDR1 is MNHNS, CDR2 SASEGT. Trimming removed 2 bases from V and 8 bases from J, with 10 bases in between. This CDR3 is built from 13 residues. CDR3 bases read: TGTGCCAGCAGTGAAAGGGTAGGTCATGAG. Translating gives CASSERVGHE. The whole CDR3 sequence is CASSERVGHEQFF.

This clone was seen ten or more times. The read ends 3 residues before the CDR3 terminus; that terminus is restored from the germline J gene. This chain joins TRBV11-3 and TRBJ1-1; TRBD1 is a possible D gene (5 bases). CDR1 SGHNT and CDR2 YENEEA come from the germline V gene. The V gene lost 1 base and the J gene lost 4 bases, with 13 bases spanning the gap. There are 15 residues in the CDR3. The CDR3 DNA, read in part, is TGTGCCAGCAGCTTAGGAACGGGGGGTAGCACTGAA. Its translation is CASSLGTGGSTE. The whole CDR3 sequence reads CASSLGTGGSTEAFF.

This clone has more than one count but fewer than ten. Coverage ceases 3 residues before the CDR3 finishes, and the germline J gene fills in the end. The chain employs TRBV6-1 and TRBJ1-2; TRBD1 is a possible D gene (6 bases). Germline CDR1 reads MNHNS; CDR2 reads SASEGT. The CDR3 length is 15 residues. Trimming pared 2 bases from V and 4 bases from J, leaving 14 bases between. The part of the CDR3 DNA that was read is TGTGCCAGCAGTGAATGGAAGGGAGGGGGCTATGGC. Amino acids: CASSEWKGGGYG. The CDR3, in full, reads CASSEWKGGGYGYTF.

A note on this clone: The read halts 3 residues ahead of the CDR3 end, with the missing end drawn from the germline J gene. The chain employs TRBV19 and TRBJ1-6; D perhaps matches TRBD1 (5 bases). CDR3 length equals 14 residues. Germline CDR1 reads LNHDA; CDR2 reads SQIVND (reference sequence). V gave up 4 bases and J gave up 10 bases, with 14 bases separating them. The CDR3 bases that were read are TGTGCCAGTAGTAGGGCAGGGCTCCGATCACCC. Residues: CASSRAGLRSP. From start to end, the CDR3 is CASSRAGLRSPLHF.

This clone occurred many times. CDR3 protein: CSVDLVGQLAETQYF. CDR3 bases read: TGCAGCGTTGATTTGGTAGGACAGCTCGCAGAGACC. The chain recombines TRBV29-1 with TRBJ2-5; D may be TRBD1 (6 bases). The CDR3 goes on 3 residues after the read ends, and that part is filled in from the germline J gene. Trimming shortened V by 3 bases and J by 4 bases, and 18 bases separated the two germline ends. The CDR3 is 15 amino acids. Germline lookup yields CDR1 SQVTM and CDR2 ANQGSEA.

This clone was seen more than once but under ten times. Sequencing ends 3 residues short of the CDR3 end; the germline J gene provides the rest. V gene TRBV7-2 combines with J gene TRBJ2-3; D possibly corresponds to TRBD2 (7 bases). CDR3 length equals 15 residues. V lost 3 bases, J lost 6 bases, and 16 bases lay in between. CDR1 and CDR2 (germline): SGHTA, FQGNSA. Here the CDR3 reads CASSFIWGGADTQYF. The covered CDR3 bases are TGTGCCAGCAGCTTTATATGGGGGGGGGCTGATACG.

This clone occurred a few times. The CDR3 reads CASSIDYSGGSQPQHF. The CDR3 DNA, read in part, is TGTGCCAGTAGTATAGATTATTCGGGGGGGAGTCAGCCC. V is TRBV19 and J is TRBJ1-5, with D possibly matching TRBD1 (5 bases). Read data end 3 residues before the CDR3 end; the end is taken from the germline J gene. This CDR3 spans 16 amino acids. CDR1 and CDR2 (germline): LNHDA, SQIVND (reference sequence). Trimming left V 0 bases short and J 6 bases short, with 15 bases between.

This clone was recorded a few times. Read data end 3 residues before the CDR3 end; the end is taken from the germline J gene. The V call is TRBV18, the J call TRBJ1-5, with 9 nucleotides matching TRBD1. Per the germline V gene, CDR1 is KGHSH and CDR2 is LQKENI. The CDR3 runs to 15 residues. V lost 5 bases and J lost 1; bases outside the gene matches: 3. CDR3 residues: CASSTGTGSNQPQHF. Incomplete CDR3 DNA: TGTGCCAGCTCAACAGGGACAGGGAGCAATCAGCCC.

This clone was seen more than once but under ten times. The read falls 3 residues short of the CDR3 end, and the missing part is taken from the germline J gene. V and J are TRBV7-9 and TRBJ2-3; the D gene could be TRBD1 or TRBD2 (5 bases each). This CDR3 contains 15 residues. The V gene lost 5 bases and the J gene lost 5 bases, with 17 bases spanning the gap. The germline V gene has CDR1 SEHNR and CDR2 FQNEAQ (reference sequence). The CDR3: CASSQTEGSGDTQYF. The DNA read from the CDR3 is TGTGCCAGCAGCCAAACAGAGGGGAGTGGAGATACG.

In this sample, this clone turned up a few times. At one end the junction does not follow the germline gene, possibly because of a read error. The covered CDR3 bases are TGTGTCAGCAGCTACGCCGGACAAGTCTCCTACGAG. This sequence encodes CVSSYAGQVSYE. The complete CDR3 reads CVSSYAGQVSYEQYF. The chain carries TRBV7-2 and TRBJ2-7; a possible D gene is TRBD1 (5 bases). The CDR3 end lies 3 residues beyond the end of the read and is filled in from the germline J gene. The CDR3 length is 15 residues. Germline CDR1 and CDR2: SGHTA and FQGNSA.

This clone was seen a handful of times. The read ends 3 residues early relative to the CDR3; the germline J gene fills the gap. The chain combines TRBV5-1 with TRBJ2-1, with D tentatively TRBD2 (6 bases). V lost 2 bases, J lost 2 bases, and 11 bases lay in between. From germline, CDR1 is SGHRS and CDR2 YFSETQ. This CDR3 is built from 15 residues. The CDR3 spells CASSLAGSTYNEQFF. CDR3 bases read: TGCGCCAGCAGCTTAGCGGGTTCTACCTACAATGAG.